Listed here is a single T cell receptor (beta chain). The target antigen is unknown. The data were taken from a study of T-cell reconstitution after alpha-beta-depleted transplantation in children. The V gene lost 0 bases and the J gene lost 10 bases, with 14 bases spanning the gap. Per germline, CDR1 LGHNA and CDR2 YSLEER. The CDR3 covers 14 residues. Whole-study findings and limits: It was newly produced T cells that mostly accounted for T-cell counts and diversity one year after transplant. Where alpha-beta T cells came from about two months after transplant was reportedly several hundred expanded graft clones.

Unique molecular identifiers were incorporated during preparation of the TCRbeta library. In TCRdb, the PCR reads were re-called with MiXCR into one record per CDR3 protein. The table has 700,000 to 950,000 distinct CDR3 sequences, around 17% seen once; the top ten hold about 4.6%. The sample consisted of PBMCs, mostly from graft donor cells, taken 360 days after TCRalphabeta/CD19-depleted stem cell transplant. This TCR was sampled from a male patient younger than 18 who had a stem cell transplant for acute lymphoblastic leukemia, so the T cells may come from the graft donor. The chain links TRBV4-3 to TRBJ2-3; D gene uncertain. The CDR3 loop reads CASSQEASAAAQYF. CDR3 nucleotide sequence: TGCGCCAGCAGCCAAGAGGCTTCGGCGGCGGCGCAGTATTTT.